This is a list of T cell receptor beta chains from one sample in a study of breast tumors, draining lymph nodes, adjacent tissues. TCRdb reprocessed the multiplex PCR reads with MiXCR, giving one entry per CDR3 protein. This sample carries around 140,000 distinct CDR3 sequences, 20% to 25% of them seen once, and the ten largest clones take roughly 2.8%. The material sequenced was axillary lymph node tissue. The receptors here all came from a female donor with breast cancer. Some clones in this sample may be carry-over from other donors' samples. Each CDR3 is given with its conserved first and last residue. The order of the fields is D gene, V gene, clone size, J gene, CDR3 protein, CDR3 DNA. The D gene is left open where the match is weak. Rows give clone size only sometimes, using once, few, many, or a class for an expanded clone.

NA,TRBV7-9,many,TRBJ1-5,CASSLGQGQPQHF,TGTGCCAGCAGCTTAGGGCAGGGTCAGCCCCAGCATTTT
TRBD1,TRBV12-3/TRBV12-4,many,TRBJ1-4,CASSPTVGTGAEKLFF,TGTGCCAGCAGTCCTACAGTGGGGACAGGGGCTGAAAAACTGTTTTTT
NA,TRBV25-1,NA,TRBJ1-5,CASSDQSSNQPQHF,TGTGCCAGCAGTGACCAAAGTAGCAATCAGCCCCAGCATTTT
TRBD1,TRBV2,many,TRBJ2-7,CASSGQGPYEQYF,TGTGCCAGCAGTGGACAGGGACCCTACGAGCAGTACTTC
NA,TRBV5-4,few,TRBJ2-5,CASSFRWAETQYF,TGTGCCAGCAGCTTTAGGTGGGCGGAGACCCAGTACTTC
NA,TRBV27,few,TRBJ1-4,CASSFSGAKNEKLFF,TGTGCCAGCAGTTTCAGTGGTGCCAAAAATGAAAAACTGTTTTTT
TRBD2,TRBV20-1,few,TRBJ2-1,CSARLAGGSNEQFF,TGCAGTGCCAGACTAGCGGGAGGTTCCAATGAGCAGTTCTTC
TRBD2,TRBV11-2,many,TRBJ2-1,CASSLSGLALDEQFF,TGTGCCAGCAGCTTATCAGGACTAGCCTTGGATGAGCAGTTCTTC
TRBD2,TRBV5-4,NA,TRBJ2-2,CASSFSGSISSGELFF,TGTGCCAGCAGCTTCAGCGGGAGTATTAGTTCCGGGGAGCTGTTTTTT
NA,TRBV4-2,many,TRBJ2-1,CASSQDLEQDNEQFF,TGTGCCAGCAGCCAAGATCTGGAACAAGACAATGAGCAGTTCTTC
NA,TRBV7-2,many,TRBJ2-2,CASSPKGTGELFF,TGTGCCAGCAGTCCCAAGGGCACCGGGGAGCTGTTTTTT
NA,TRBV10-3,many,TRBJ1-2,CAISVDGYGYTF,TGTGCCATCAGTGTGGACGGTTATGGCTACACCTTC
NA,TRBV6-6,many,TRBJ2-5,CASSYSFQGQETQYF,TGTGCCAGCAGTTACTCGTTTCAGGGACAAGAGACCCAGTACTTC
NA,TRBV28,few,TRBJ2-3,CASSPEARLSDTQYF,TGTGCCAGCAGCCCCGAAGCGAGACTTTCAGATACGCAGTATTTT
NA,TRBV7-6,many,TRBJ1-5,CASSLASRGSNQPQHF,TGTGCCAGCAGCTTAGCTTCCAGGGGTAGCAATCAGCCCCAGCATTTT
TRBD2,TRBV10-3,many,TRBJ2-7,CAITGGRGYEQYF,TGTGCCATCACCGGCGGGAGAGGGTACGAGCAGTACTTC
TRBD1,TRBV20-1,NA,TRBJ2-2,CSAPRTGGTLSNTGELFF,TGCAGTGCTCCCCGGACAGGGGGCACCCTATCGAACACCGGGGAGCTGTTTTTT
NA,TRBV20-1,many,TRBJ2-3,CSALQEGGFGQYF,TGCAGTGCTCTCCAAGAAGGGGGGTTCGGGCAGTATTTT
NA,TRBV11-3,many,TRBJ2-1,CASSLDSTGDEQFF,TGTGCCAGCAGCTTAGATTCCACGGGAGATGAGCAGTTCTTC
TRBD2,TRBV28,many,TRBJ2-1,CASSLLAGGNEQFF,TGTGCCAGCAGTTTGCTAGCGGGAGGGAATGAGCAGTTCTTC
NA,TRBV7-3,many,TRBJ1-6,CASSLKGRGGSPLHF,TGTGCCAGCAGCTTAAAGGGCAGGGGTGGTTCACCCCTCCACTTT
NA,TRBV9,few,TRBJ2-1,CASSSLGGRGGYNEQFF,TGTGCCAGCAGCTCCCTGGGGGGGCGGGGCGGGTACAATGAGCAGTTCTTC
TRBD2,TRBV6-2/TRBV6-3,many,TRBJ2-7,CASRGLWLAGREQYF,TGTGCCAGCAGAGGCCTGTGGCTAGCGGGGCGCGAGCAGTACTTC
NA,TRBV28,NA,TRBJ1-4,CASSSVGEKPFF,TGTGCCAGCAGTTCAGTGGGGGAAAAACCGTTTTTT
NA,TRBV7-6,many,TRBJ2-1,CASSPGSGTPYNEQFF,TGTGCCAGCAGCCCGGGTTCCGGGACGCCCTACAATGAGCAGTTCTTC
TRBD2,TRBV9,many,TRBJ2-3,CASSVRGAGADTQYF,TGTGCCAGCAGCGTGAGAGGGGCGGGAGCAGATACGCAGTATTTT
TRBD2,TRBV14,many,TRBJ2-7,CASSPLTSGRYEQYF,TGTGCCAGCAGCCCGTTGACTAGCGGGAGATATGAGCAGTACTTC
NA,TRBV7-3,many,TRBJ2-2,CASSPTPDPSRELFF,TGTGCCAGCAGCCCAACCCCCGATCCTAGCAGGGAGCTGTTTTTT
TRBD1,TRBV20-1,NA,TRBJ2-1,CSARPGQGGLHNEQLF,TGCAGTGCTAGGCCGGGACAGGGGGGCCTTCACAATGAGCAGCTCTTC